Listed here are 7 T cell receptor beta chains from one sample, sequenced in a study of blood T cell repertoires in COVID-19. The repertoire was sequenced with immunoSEQ multiplex PCR; TCRdb's copy has only in-frame clones and lacks some. The sample holds about 150,000 clones, roughly 84% seen once. The sample was peripheral blood. These receptors all stem from a woman between 50 and 59 years old with acute or convalescent COVID-19.

The DNA of the CDR3 is TGCAGCGTTAGGCAGGGGAGAGATACGCAGTATTTT. It is translated as CSVRQGRDTQYF. The rearrangement links TRBV29-1 to TRBJ2-3; possibly TRBD1 for D (6 bases). The length of the CDR3 is 12 residues. Per germline, CDR1 SQVTM and CDR2 ANQGSEA. The V end was cut by 5 bases, the J end by 5 bases, with 11 bases between.

V and J are TRBV4-3 and TRBJ2-4, with TRBD1 matching over 8 bases. Losses at the gene ends were 4 bases for V and 0 bases for J; bases not matched to a gene: 5. The germline V gene has CDR1 LGHNA and CDR2 YSLEER. There are 16 residues in the CDR3. The CDR3 nucleotides are TGCGCCAGCAGCCTGGCCCAGGGGGCAGCCAAAAACATTCAGTACTTC. The encoded protein is CASSLAQGAAKNIQYF.

The chain carries TRBV2 and TRBJ2-3; 7 bases are a match to TRBD2. CDR1 SNHLY and CDR2 FYNNEI come from the germline V gene. The CDR3 is 16 residues long. J was trimmed by 3 bases and V by 0 bases; bases with no gene match: 6. The CDR3 loop reads CASSEAAGVLTDTQYF. As DNA, the CDR3 is TGTGCCAGCAGTGAAGCGGCGGGGGTCTTAACAGATACGCAGTATTTT.

This sequence joins TRBV7-2 and TRBJ2-7; 8 bases align to TRBD2. This CDR3 has 18 residues. V shed 0 bases, J shed 0 bases, and the junction held 10 bases outside the gene matches. Per the germline V gene, CDR1 is SGHTA and CDR2 is FQGNSA. The CDR3 region is CASSLASNLGTSSYEQYF. CDR3 sequence (DNA): TGTGCCAGCAGCTTAGCGTCGAATCTGGGGACTAGCTCCTACGAGCAGTACTTC.

This chain links TRBV7-9 with TRBJ2-1; 10 bases are a match to TRBD1. The V gene's germline CDR1 is SEHNR and CDR2 FQNEAQ (reference sequence). The CDR3 loop spans 14 amino acids. After removal of 4 bases from V and 6 bases from J, the junction contained 3 bases not matched to a gene. CDR3 sequence: CASSSGQGSNEQFF. The DNA of the CDR3 is TGTGCCAGCAGCTCGGGACAGGGGAGCAATGAGCAGTTCTTC. The full variable domain, with the rest looked up from reference TRBV7-9 and TRBJ2-1, is DTGVSQNPRHKITKRGQNVTFRCDPISEHNRLYWYRQTLGQGPEFLTYFQNEAQLEKSRLLSDRFSAERPKGSFSTLEIQRTEQGDSAMYLCASSSGQGSNEQFFGPGTRLTVL.

V is TRBV29-1 and J is TRBJ2-7, with D uncertain. The germline V gene encodes CDR1 SQVTM and CDR2 ANQGSEA. V was cut by 0 bases and J by 0 bases, with 15 bases left in between. This CDR3 spans 16 amino acids. This chain's CDR3 is CSVEDPRPGLSYEQYF. The CDR3 bases are TGCAGCGTTGAAGATCCCCGTCCAGGTCTCTCCTACGAGCAGTACTTC.

The chain has TRBV5-6 and TRBJ1-1; D is ambiguous. Trimming left V 4 bases short and J 0 bases short, with 13 bases between. This CDR3 has 15 amino acids. Per the germline V gene, CDR1 is SGHDT and CDR2 is YYEEEE. CDR3 amino acids: CASSEGPLMNTEAFF. The CDR3, as DNA: TGTGCCAGCAGCGAGGGTCCCCTCATGAACACTGAAGCTTTCTTT.